This T cell receptor beta chain was captured by sequencing in a study of cytotoxic CD8 clonotypes in ibrutinib-treated CLL. Libraries were prepared by immunoSEQ multiplex PCR; TCRdb keeps only in-frame clonotypes and omits some of them. The sample shows approximately 190,000 clones, roughly 73% of them seen only once. The CDR3 has 16 residues. Germline V gene lookup returns CDR1 SGHRS and CDR2 YFSETQ. V was trimmed by 0 bases and J by 1 base, leaving 11 bases between them. With regard to this clone: Other DNA sequences within the sample encode an identical CDR3.

V usage is TRBV5-1 and J usage is TRBJ2-1; D possibly uses TRBD1 or TRBD2 (6 bases each). Source: PBMCs, taken after 12 months of ibrutinib treatment. The TCR originated in a human donor with chronic lymphocytic leukemia. DNA of the CDR3: TGCGCCAGCAGCTTGGTCGGAGGGGGTTCCTACAATGAGCAGTTCTTC. This encodes CASSLVGGGSYNEQFF.